This T cell receptor beta chain is drawn from a study of T cell clonality in common variable immunodeficiency. Study-level points and caveats: In common variable immunodeficiency, TCR beta chains reportedly carried fewer deletions and N-nucleotide insertions. Fewer TCRbeta clones were shared among CVID subjects than controls. Compared with healthy controls, CVID subjects showed increased TCRbeta clonality, mostly in about a third.

The table lists this clone with many counts. Antigen specificity is unknown. Generated by immunoSEQ multiplex PCR, the TCRdb table keeps only in-frame clones and is missing some. The table lists roughly 52,000 clones, with no singletons. The sample consisted of peripheral blood mononuclear cells. This TCR derives from a person between 18 and 75 years old in good health.

The CDR3 protein is CASSERAGEAADTQYF. Incomplete CDR3 DNA: TGTGCCAGCAGCGAAAGAGCGGGAGAGGCGGCAGATACG. The V gene is TRBV9, the J gene TRBJ2-3; 8 positions agree with TRBD2. From the germline J gene comes the end of the CDR3, since the read stops 3 residues before it. V shed 3 bases and J 4 bases; nucleotides not matched to a gene: 10. This CDR3 region has 16 residues. Germline lookup yields CDR1 SGDLS and CDR2 YYNGEE.